The sequence of this T cell receptor (beta chain) was determined in a study of control samples from healthy donors and cancer patients. The CDR3 has 16 residues. Germline loops: CDR1 MNHEY, CDR2 SMNVEV (reference sequence). Between the trimmed V and J ends, which lost 6 bases and 4 bases, there was a span of 19 bases. This table comes from immunoSEQ multiplex PCR, and its TCRdb copy is limited to in-frame clones, with some not included. The sample lists more than 9,500 clones; over 75% were seen once. The V and J genes are TRBV27 and TRBJ2-1; TRBD2 might be the D (6 bases). The sample was formalin-fixed, paraffin-embedded tissue. This clonotype originated in a male donor with melanoma. The CDR3 coding sequence is TGTGCCAGCAGACAAGAGGAGGGTAGCATTTACAATGAGCAGTTCTTC. Translating gives CASRQEEGSIYNEQFF.